Presented here are 10 T cell receptor beta chains from one specimen sequenced in a study of T cell responses to AZD1222 COVID-19 vaccine. The protocol was immunoSEQ multiplex PCR, while the TCRdb copy is restricted to in-frame clones and leaves out a portion. Of 95,000 to 130,000 clones in the sample, approximately 90% are singletons; the top ten hold approximately 1.4%. The sample in question was peripheral blood, obtained 28 days after the second AZD1222 dose. The receptors stem from an adult who received the AZD1222 COVID-19 vaccine.

The V call is TRBV7-3, the J call TRBJ1-1; possible D gene TRBD1, 5 bases. V lost 2 bases to trimming and J lost 0 bases, with 16 bases between them. Germline CDR1 and CDR2: SGHTA and FQGTGA. This CDR3 has 17 residues. The CDR3 spells CASSLHGGVSMNTEAFF. In DNA form, the CDR3 reads TGTGCCAGCAGCTTACATGGGGGGGTTTCCATGAACACTGAAGCTTTCTTT. The full variable domain, completed using reference TRBV7-3 and TRBJ1-1, is GAGVSQTPSNKVTEKGKYVELRCDPISGHTALYWYRQSLGQGPEFLIYFQGTGAADDSGLPNDRFFAVRPEGSVSTLKIQRTERGDSAVYLCASSLHGGVSMNTEAFFGQGTRLTVV.

The chain links TRBV28 to TRBJ2-1; perhaps TRBD1 as D (5 bases). CDR1 and CDR2 (germline): MDHEN, SYDVKM. CDR3 length: 11 amino acids. The germline V and J ends were trimmed by 2 bases and 9 bases, with 5 bases remaining between them. As DNA, the CDR3 is TGTGCCAGCAGTTTAAGGGGTGAGCAGTTCTTC. Its translation: CASSLRGEQFF.

This clone was recorded a few times. V usage is TRBV2 and J usage is TRBJ1-2; a weak D match, TRBD1 (5 bases). V lost 5 bases and J lost 4, with 11 bases in between. Germline CDR1 is SNHLY and CDR2 is FYNNEI. This CDR3 region has 13 residues. CDR3: CASSTGRSYGYTF. CDR3 nucleotide sequence: TGTGCCAGCAGTACAGGACGCAGCTATGGCTACACCTTC.

The rearrangement joins TRBV18 to TRBJ2-3; D is unclear. Germline V gene data show CDR1 as KGHSH and CDR2 as LQKENI. The CDR3 covers 12 residues. V gave up 3 bases and J gave up 3 bases, with 4 bases separating them. CDR3: CASSPDTDTQYF. CDR3 DNA sequence: TGTGCCAGCTCACCCGATACAGATACGCAGTATTTT. The variable domain in full, with the rest retrieved from reference TRBV18 and TRBJ2-3, is NAGVMQNPRHLVRRRGQEARLRCSPMKGHSHVYWYRQLPEEGLKFMVYLQKENIIDESGMPKERFSAEFPKEGPSILRIQQVVRGDSAAYFCASSPDTDTQYFGPGTRLTVL.

This clone was seen a few times. The gene calls are TRBV4-2 and TRBJ1-5; 7 nucleotides agree with TRBD1. The germline V gene encodes CDR1 LGHNA and CDR2 YNFKEQ. The CDR3 consists of 16 residues. J lost 6 bases, V lost 0 bases, and 8 bases had no gene match. The CDR3 bases are TGTGCCAGCAGCCAAGATCTCAGGGGGGGTGGTCAGCCCCAGCATTTT. This codes for CASSQDLRGGGQPQHF.

J is TRBJ2-7 and V is TRBV2, with TRBD1 identical over 9 bases. From germline, CDR1 is SNHLY and CDR2 FYNNEI. Losses at the gene ends were 7 bases for V and 0 bases for J; bases not matched to a gene: 7. The CDR3 is made up of 15 amino acids. CDR3 protein: CASKRDRGSSYEQYF. The CDR3, as DNA: TGTGCCAGCAAAAGAGACAGGGGGAGCTCCTACGAGCAGTACTTC.

The rearrangement joins TRBV10-3 to TRBJ2-1; tentatively, D is TRBD1 (5 bases). Looked up from germline, CDR1 is ENHRY and CDR2 is SYGVKD. Trimming shortened V by 0 bases and J by 14 bases, and 14 bases separated the two germline ends. The CDR3 extends over 13 amino acids. In DNA, the CDR3 is TGTGCCATCAGTGAGTCGTTGGGGCAAACCGAGTTCTTC. It translates to CAISESLGQTEFF.

The V and J genes are TRBV27 and TRBJ1-2, with D possibly matching TRBD1 (6 bases). CDR3 size: 17 residues. Germline loops: CDR1 MNHEY, CDR2 SMNVEV (reference sequence). Trimming pared 0 bases from V and 7 bases from J, leaving 21 bases between. CDR3 sequence: CASSLSSRGHIRGGYTF. The CDR3 nucleotides are TGTGCCAGCAGTTTATCATCCAGGGGACACATTAGGGGTGGCTACACCTTC.

This chain connects TRBV14 to TRBJ2-2, with D unresolved. CDR3 size: 13 residues. Trimming removed 0 bases from V and 6 bases from J, with 5 bases in between. Germline V gives CDR1 SGHDN, CDR2 FVKESK. This CDR3 reads CASSQDWAGELFF. DNA for the CDR3: TGTGCCAGCAGCCAAGATTGGGCCGGGGAGCTGTTTTTT.

The V call is TRBV7-9, the J call TRBJ2-1; weak D call: TRBD2 (5 bases). Trimming took off 4 bases at V and 0 bases at J, with 13 bases between the two ends. CDR1 SEHNR and CDR2 FQNEAQ come from the germline V gene (reference sequence). The CDR3 length is 16 residues. The CDR3, as DNA: TGTGCCAGCAGCTCCCCCGGCGGAGGCTCCTACAATGAGCAGTTCTTC. Protein product: CASSSPGGGSYNEQFF.